Listed here is a single TCR beta chain. To make TCR beta libraries, researchers used iRepertoire HTBI primers and Arm-PCR of CDR3 regions. One entry per CDR3 protein, called by TCRdb with MiXCR from the multiplex PCR reads. The profile shows roughly 500,000 distinct CDR3 sequences, around 15% of them singletons. These data belong to a study of regulatory T cells in long-lasting Graves disease. The time point here: newly diagnosed GD, antithyroid drugs for less than 3 months. Isolated PBMC RNA provided the starting material for the TCR library. In germline, CDR1 is SGHNT, CDR2 YYREEE (reference sequence). The CDR3 runs 16 residues. V gave up 1 base and J gave up 2 bases; unmatched junction bases: 7. The data were also submitted as part of a second study, on T cells in Graves' hyperthyroidism and ophthalmopathy.

The sample was peripheral blood mononuclear cells (PBMCs), taken at new diagnosis, from a patient treated with antithyroid drugs. The clonotype comes from a woman aged 45-65 years with Graves disease. V is TRBV5-4 and J is TRBJ2-3; 7 bases align to TRBD1. The CDR3 protein is CASSLLDRSFTDTQYF. The DNA of the CDR3 is TGTGCCAGCAGCTTGCTGGACAGGTCCTTCACAGATACGCAGTATTTT.